What follows is one T cell receptor (beta chain) and its context. Its specificity is unknown. A much larger clone differs by one base, so this may be a read error. Germline V gene lookup returns CDR1 SGHAT and CDR2 FQNNGV. The germline V and J ends were trimmed by 5 bases and 9 bases, with 23 bases remaining between them. This CDR3 is built from 15 residues. The sample originates from a study of Graves' ophthalmopathy and Graves' hyperthyroidism. TCR beta CDR3 amplification used RNA transcripts. Scientists carried out first-round RT-PCR using HTBI primers and then a second-round multiplex PCR. TCRdb independently ran MiXCR on the multiplex PCR reads; one entry per CDR3 protein. The top ten hold around an eighth of the sample, which has 300,000 to 350,000 distinct CDR3 sequences, about a sixth seen once. General observations from the study: Ophthalmopathy progression predictions by the model showed 72.22% specificity and about 70% sensitivity.

A duration under 3 months, NOSPECS ≥4, CAS ≥3 and moderate-to-severe activity characterized the donors with ophthalmopathy. J is TRBJ2-7 and V is TRBV11-2; D might be TRBD2 (5 bases). Source material: peripheral blood. The receptor comes from an adult man with Graves' ophthalmopathy. The DNA for the CDR3 is TGTGCCAGCAGCACGACGCATGACTGCAGAGGGAGGCAGTACTTC. Its protein product is CASSTTHDCRGRQYF.